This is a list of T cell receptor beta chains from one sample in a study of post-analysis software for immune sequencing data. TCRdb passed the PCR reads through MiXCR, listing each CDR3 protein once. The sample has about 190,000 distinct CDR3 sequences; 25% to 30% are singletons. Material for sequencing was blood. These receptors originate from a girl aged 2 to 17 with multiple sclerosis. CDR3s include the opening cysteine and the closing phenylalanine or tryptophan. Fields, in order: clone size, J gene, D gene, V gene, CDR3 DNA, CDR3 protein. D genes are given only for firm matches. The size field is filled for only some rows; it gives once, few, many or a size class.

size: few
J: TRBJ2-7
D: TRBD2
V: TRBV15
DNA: TGTGCCACCAGCAGAGATAGTTCGCGCGGGAGGGCGATCTTGAGTGAGCAGTACTTC
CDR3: CATSRDSSRGRAILSEQYF

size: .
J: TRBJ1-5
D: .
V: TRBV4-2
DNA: TGTGCCAGCAGCCAAGGGGGCAGAGCCGATCAGCCCCAGCATTTT
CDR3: CASSQGGRADQPQHF

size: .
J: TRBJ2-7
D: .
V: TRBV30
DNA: TGTGCCTCCCGACGGAACAGGATTTCCTACGAGCAGTACTTC
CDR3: CASRRNRISYEQYF

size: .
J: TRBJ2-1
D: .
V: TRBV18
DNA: TGTGCCAGCTCACCGAGGGGCGCCTTGCAGGTGGTTGAGCAGTTCTTC
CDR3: CASSPRGALQVVEQFF

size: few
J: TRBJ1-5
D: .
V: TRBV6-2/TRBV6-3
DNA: TGTGCCAGCAGTTATAGGCTCAGCTATAGCAATCAGCCCCAGCATTTT
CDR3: CASSYRLSYSNQPQHF

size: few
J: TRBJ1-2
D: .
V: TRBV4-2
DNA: TGTGCCAGCAGCCGCGGATCGGGGGTGGCCGTGGGCTACACCTTC
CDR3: CASSRGSGVAVGYTF

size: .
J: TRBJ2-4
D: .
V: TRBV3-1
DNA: TGTGCCAGCAGCCAAGATCGTGCAGTCTTGACCAAAAACATTCAGTACTTC
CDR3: CASSQDRAVLTKNIQYF

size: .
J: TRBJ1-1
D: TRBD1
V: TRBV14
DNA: TGTGCCAGCAGCCAAGGGACAGGGTTTGAAGCTTTCTTT
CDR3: CASSQGTGFEAFF

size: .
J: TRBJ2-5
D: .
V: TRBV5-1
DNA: TGCGCCAGCAGCTTGCCAGGGACCGGTGGGGAGACCCAGTACTTC
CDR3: CASSLPGTGGETQYF

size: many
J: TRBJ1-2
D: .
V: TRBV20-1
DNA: TGCAGTGCTAGAGAGCGGCAAGTCTATGGCTACACCTTC
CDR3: CSARERQVYGYTF

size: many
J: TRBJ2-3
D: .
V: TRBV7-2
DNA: TGTGCCAGCAGCTTAGTACCGGCCGGTACGCAGTATTTT
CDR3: CASSLVPAGTQYF

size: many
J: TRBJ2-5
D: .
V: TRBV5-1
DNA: TGCGCCAGCAGCTTTTTTAGGGGGGCTGATCCAGAGACCCAGTACTTC
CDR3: CASSFFRGADPETQYF

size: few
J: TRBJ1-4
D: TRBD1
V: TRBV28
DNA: TGTGCCAGCGGCAAAACAGGGGTTTATGAAAAACTGTTTTTT
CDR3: CASGKTGVYEKLFF

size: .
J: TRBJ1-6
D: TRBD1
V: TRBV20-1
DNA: TGCAGTGCTAGCTTAAACAGGGGTGAGAATTCACCCCTCCACTTT
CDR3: CSASLNRGENSPLHF

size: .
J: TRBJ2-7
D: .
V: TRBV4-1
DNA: TGCGCCAGCAGCCAAGAATCGTACGTGGCTGTGGGCGAGCAGTACTTC
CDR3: CASSQESYVAVGEQYF

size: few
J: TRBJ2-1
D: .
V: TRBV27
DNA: TGTGCCAGCAGTTCACAGCCCTACAATGAGCAGTTCTTC
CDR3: CASSSQPYNEQFF

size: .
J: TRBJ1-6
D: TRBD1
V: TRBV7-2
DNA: TGTGTCAGCAGCTTAGTTCCAGGGGGCCATAATTCACCCCTCCACTTT
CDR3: CVSSLVPGGHNSPLHF

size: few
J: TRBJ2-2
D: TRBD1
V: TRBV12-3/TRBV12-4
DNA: TGTGCCAGCAGTCCCAGACAGGGGGGACGGGAGCTGTTTTTT
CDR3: CASSPRQGGRELFF

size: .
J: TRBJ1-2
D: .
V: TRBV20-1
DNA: TGCAGTGCCTTCAGGGCCGCGGGCTATGACTACACCTTC
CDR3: CSAFRAAGYDYTF

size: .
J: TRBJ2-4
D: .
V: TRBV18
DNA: TGTGCCAGCTCACCACCAACCGACTTTCAGTACTTC
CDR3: CASSPPTDFQYF

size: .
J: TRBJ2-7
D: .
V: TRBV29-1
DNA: TGCAGCGTTGAACCTTCGGGGGGCGGCGAGCAGTACTTC
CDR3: CSVEPSGGGEQYF

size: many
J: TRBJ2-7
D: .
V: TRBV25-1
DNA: TGTGCCAGCAGTTTAGGGGTTCCCTACGAGCAGTACTTC
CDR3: CASSLGVPYEQYF

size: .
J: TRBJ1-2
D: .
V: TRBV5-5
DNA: TGTGCCAGCAGCTTGTCGGTCCCCTCCCCGAGTAGTGGCTACACCTTC
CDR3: CASSLSVPSPSSGYTF

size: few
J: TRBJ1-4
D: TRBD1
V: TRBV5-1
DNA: TGCGCCAGCAGCTTGGCCCTAACAGGGGCGGGCTCCGGTAATGAAAAACTGTTTTTT
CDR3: CASSLALTGAGSGNEKLFF

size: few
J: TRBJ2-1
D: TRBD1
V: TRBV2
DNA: TGTGCCAGCAGTGAACGGGGACAGGGGACGGTTGGCTACAATGAGCAGTTCTTC
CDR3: CASSERGQGTVGYNEQFF

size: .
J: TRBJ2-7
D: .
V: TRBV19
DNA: TGTGCCAGTAGGATACTAGCAGGTTCCTACGAGCAGTACTTC
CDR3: CASRILAGSYEQYF

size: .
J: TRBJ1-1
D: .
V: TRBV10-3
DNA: TGTGCCATCAGTGGCCAATGGCCTGAAGCTTTCTTT
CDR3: CAISGQWPEAFF

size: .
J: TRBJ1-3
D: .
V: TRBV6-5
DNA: TGTGCCAGCAGCCTCAGGGCAGCTGGAAACACCATATATTTT
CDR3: CASSLRAAGNTIYF

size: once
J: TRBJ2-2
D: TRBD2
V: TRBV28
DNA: TGTGCCAGCAGGACGGGGCTAGCGGGGGCCGGGGAGCTGTTTTTT
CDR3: CASRTGLAGAGELFF

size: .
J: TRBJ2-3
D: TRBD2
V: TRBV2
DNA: TGTGCCAGCAAGCGGGAGTCAGGCGGGACAGATACGCAGTATTTT
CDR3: CASKRESGGTDTQYF

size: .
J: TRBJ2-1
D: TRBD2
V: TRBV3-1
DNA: TGTGCCAGCAGCCCTCGGTTGGAGCGGGGGCCTAGGGATGAGCAGTTCTTC
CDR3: CASSPRLERGPRDEQFF

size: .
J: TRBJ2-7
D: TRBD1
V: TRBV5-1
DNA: TGCGCCAGCAGCTTGCTGGGGGGCGCCGGGACAGGGGGCTACGAGCAGTACTTC
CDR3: CASSLLGGAGTGGYEQYF

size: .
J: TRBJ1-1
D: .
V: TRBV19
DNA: TGTGCCAGTAGCCTCCCGGGGTGGTCCACTGAAGCTTTCTTT
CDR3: CASSLPGWSTEAFF

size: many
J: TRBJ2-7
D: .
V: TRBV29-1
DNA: TGCAGCGTGACTAGGAACTACGAGCAGTACTTC
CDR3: CSVTRNYEQYF

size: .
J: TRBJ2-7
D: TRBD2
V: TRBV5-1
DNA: TGCGCCAGCAGCAACGCGTCTCGCGGGAGTTCATACGAGCAGTACTTC
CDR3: CASSNASRGSSYEQYF

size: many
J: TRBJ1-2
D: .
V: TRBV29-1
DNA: TGCAGCGTTTTTACAGCGAACTATGGCTACACCTTC
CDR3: CSVFTANYGYTF

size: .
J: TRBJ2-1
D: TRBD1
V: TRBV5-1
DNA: TGCGCCAGCAGCCCGGGACAGTCCTTCAATGAGCAGTTCTTC
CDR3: CASSPGQSFNEQFF

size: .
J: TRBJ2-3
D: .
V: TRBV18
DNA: TGTGCCAGCTCACCGTCTGTATTCTCTGGCACAGATACGCAGTATTTT
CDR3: CASSPSVFSGTDTQYF

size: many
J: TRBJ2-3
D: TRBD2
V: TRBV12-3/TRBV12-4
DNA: TGTGCCAGCAGTTCCATGGGCGGGGGGAGCACAGATACGCAGTATTTT
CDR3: CASSSMGGGSTDTQYF

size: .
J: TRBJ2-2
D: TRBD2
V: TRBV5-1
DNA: TGCGCCAGCAGCTCCGGACTAGCGGGGGCTTTAACCGGGGAGCTGTTTTTT
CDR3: CASSSGLAGALTGELFF

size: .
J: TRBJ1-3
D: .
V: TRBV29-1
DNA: TGCAGCGCAACCCGGGGCCGGGGGCCTGGAAACACCATATATTTT
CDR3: CSATRGRGPGNTIYF

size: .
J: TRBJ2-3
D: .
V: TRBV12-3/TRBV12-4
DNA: TGTGCCAGCAGTCAGGGCACAGATATGGAGTATTTT
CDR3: CASSQGTDMEYF

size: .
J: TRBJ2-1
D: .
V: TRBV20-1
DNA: TGCAGTGCTACGCCTGGGACTTCCCCAAACAATGAGCAGTTCTTC
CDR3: CSATPGTSPNNEQFF

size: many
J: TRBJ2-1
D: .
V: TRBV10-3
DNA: TGTGCCATCAGTGAACGACAGTCCTACAATGAGCAGTTCTTC
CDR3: CAISERQSYNEQFF

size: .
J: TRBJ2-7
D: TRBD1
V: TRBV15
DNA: TGTGCCACCAGCAGGGGGACAGGGGCCTACGAGCAGTACTTC
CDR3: CATSRGTGAYEQYF